A selection of T cell receptor beta chains follows, all from one sample in a study of vaccination effects on CD4 cells after COVID-19. Measured with immunoSEQ multiplex PCR; TCRdb has only the in-frame clones, and not every one. The repertoire holds under 40,000 clones, with approximately 82% as singletons. No antigen has been assigned to these receptors. This sample comprised CD4+ T cells from PBMCs cultured with HCoV-NL63 spike peptides, obtained after COVID-19 vaccination. All receptors derive from a human donor who received a COVID-19 vaccine. Some clones in this sample may be carry-over from other donors' samples. Both conserved end residues are part of each CDR3. The D gene is left open where the match is weak. Clone size is stated in some rows and not others, as once, few, many or a class when expanded.

abundance	v_gene	d_gene	j_gene	CDR3aa	CDR3nt
.	TRBV15	TRBD1	TRBJ2-1	CATSGPGQGYNEQFF	TGTGCCACCAGCGGGCCGGGACAGGGCTACAATGAGCAGTTCTTC
.	TRBV6-5	.	TRBJ2-4	CASSFGHQAKNIQYF	TGTGCCAGCAGTTTCGGTCACCAAGCCAAAAACATTCAGTACTTC
.	TRBV27	.	TRBJ2-1	CASSQNPGQGSYNEQFF	TGTGCCAGCAGTCAAAATCCGGGACAAGGGTCTTACAATGAGCAGTTCTTC
few	TRBV24-1	TRBD1	TRBJ1-4	CATSDSGTGGEKLFF	TGTGCCACCAGTGATTCCGGGACAGGGGGAGAAAAACTGTTTTTT
.	TRBV6-5	.	TRBJ1-2	CASSRDRGNYGYTF	TGTGCCAGCAGCCGCGACAGAGGGAACTATGGCTACACCTTC
.	TRBV7-2	TRBD1	TRBJ2-4	CASSPGTGDAIQYF	TGTGCCAGCAGCCCCGGGACAGGCGACGCCATTCAGTACTTC
.	TRBV30	.	TRBJ2-4	CAWSVSRSPVAKNIQYF	TGTGCCTGGAGTGTATCTAGGTCCCCCGTAGCCAAAAACATTCAGTACTTC
once	TRBV28	TRBD2	TRBJ2-1	CASTLTSGYNEQFF	TGTGCCAGCACCTTGACTAGCGGTTACAATGAGCAGTTCTTC
.	TRBV28	.	TRBJ1-3	CASSMDYSGNTIYF	TGTGCCAGCAGTATGGACTACTCTGGAAACACCATATATTTT
.	TRBV2	.	TRBJ2-1	CASSGIGQQLYEQFF	TGTGCCAGCAGTGGTATCGGACAGCAACTTTACGAGCAGTTCTTC
.	TRBV7-2	.	TRBJ1-1	CASSLTPNTEAFF	TGTGCCAGCAGCTTGACACCAAACACTGAAGCTTTCTTT
.	TRBV9	TRBD2	TRBJ2-3	CASRTGTSGGTDTQYF	TGTGCCAGCAGAACCGGGACTAGCGGGGGCACAGATACGCAGTATTTT
.	TRBV29-1	.	TRBJ1-3	CSVPGTGNTIYF	TGCAGCGTCCCAGGGACTGGAAACACCATATATTTT
once	TRBV29-1	.	TRBJ2-2	CSVERARSGELFF	TGCAGCGTTGAAAGAGCCCGGTCCGGGGAGCTGTTTTTT
once	TRBV7-2	.	TRBJ1-4	CASSSGANEKLFF	TGTGCCAGCAGCTCGGGGGCTAATGAAAAACTGTTTTTT
few	TRBV2	.	TRBJ1-5	CASSEDRNQPQHF	TGTGCCAGCAGTGAGGACAGAAATCAGCCCCAGCATTTT
.	TRBV29-1	TRBD2	TRBJ2-3	CSAGGGLGTDTQYF	TGCAGCGCCGGGGGGGGACTAGGCACAGATACGCAGTATTTT
.	TRBV12-3/TRBV12-4	.	TRBJ1-2	CASSLAGNYGYTF	TGTGCCAGCAGTTTAGCGGGGAACTATGGCTACACCTTC
.	TRBV4-1	TRBD1	TRBJ1-3	CASSLRLGQAFAGNTIYF	TGCGCCAGCAGCCTGAGATTGGGACAGGCGTTCGCTGGAAACACCATATATTTT
.	TRBV15	TRBD1	TRBJ1-1	CATSLQGYTEAFF	TGTGCCACCAGCCTACAGGGGTACACTGAAGCTTTCTTT
once	TRBV19	TRBD1	TRBJ1-1	CASSPYRRQGWMNTEAFF	TGTGCCAGTAGCCCCTACCGCCGACAGGGGTGGATGAACACTGAAGCTTTCTTT
.	TRBV21-1	.	TRBJ2-3	CASSNGVSGPTSGLSTDTQYF	TGTGCCAGCAGCAACGGTGTGAGTGGTCCCACTAGCGGACTTAGCACAGATACGCAGTATTTT
once	TRBV7-2	.	TRBJ2-2	CASSRSQGEGGELFF	TGTGCCAGCAGCAGATCACAGGGAGAAGGCGGGGAGCTGTTTTTT
few	TRBV29-1	.	TRBJ1-4	CSVCLGATNEKLFF	TGCAGCGTATGCCTAGGGGCTACTAATGAAAAACTGTTTTTT
.	TRBV7-9	.	TRBJ2-3	CASSLGWGNSGDADTQYF	TGTGCCAGCAGCTTAGGTTGGGGGAATTCGGGGGATGCAGATACGCAGTATTTT
.	TRBV5-6	TRBD1	TRBJ1-2	CASSPNTGGASRGYTF	TGTGCCAGCAGCCCGAACACAGGGGGCGCTTCCCGCGGCTACACCTTC
few	TRBV4-1	.	TRBJ1-1	CASSPLGMNTEAFF	TGCGCCAGCAGCCCCCTCGGGATGAACACTGAAGCTTTCTTT
.	TRBV7-2	TRBD2	TRBJ2-1	CASSITGLAGASSYNEQFF	TGTGCCAGCAGCATCACGGGACTAGCGGGGGCTAGCTCCTACAATGAGCAGTTCTTC
.	TRBV5-1	TRBD2	TRBJ2-1	CASSLVVGLAGAVEQFF	TGCGCCAGCAGCTTGGTTGTGGGGCTAGCGGGGGCTGTTGAGCAGTTCTTC
.	TRBV5-4	TRBD1	TRBJ1-1	CASSSRQGADTEAFF	TGTGCCAGCAGCTCTCGACAGGGGGCGGACACTGAAGCTTTCTTT
.	TRBV18	TRBD1	TRBJ1-6	CASSPQGATSPLHF	TGTGCCAGCTCACCACAGGGGGCGACTTCACCCCTCCACTTT
once	TRBV4-1	TRBD1	TRBJ2-5	CASSQGQFQETQYF	TGCGCCAGCAGCCAGGGACAGTTCCAAGAGACCCAGTACTTC
.	TRBV28	.	TRBJ1-2	CASSSRYRANYGYTF	TGTGCCAGCAGTTCGAGATACAGAGCTAACTATGGCTACACCTTC
.	TRBV7-2	TRBD1	TRBJ1-4	CASSLEGPGGNEKLFF	TGTGCCAGCAGCTTAGAAGGGCCAGGGGGGAATGAAAAACTGTTTTTT
.	TRBV19	.	TRBJ1-5	CASSFLGHADSNQPQHF	TGTGCCAGTAGTTTTCTTGGACACGCTGATAGCAATCAGCCCCAGCATTTT
.	TRBV12-3/TRBV12-4	.	TRBJ1-1	CASSSDRNTEAFF	TGTGCCAGCAGCAGTGATAGGAACACTGAAGCTTTCTTT
.	TRBV5-6	.	TRBJ1-1	CASSLRERSTEAFF	TGTGCCAGCAGCTTGAGGGAGCGTAGCACTGAAGCTTTCTTT
.	TRBV6-5	.	TRBJ1-4	CATRPGPNEKLFF	TGTGCCACCCGCCCGGGGCCTAATGAAAAACTGTTTTTT
.	TRBV10-2	TRBD2	TRBJ2-5	CASRNGGAGETQYF	TGCGCCAGCAGGAACGGGGGGGCCGGGGAGACCCAGTACTTC
.	TRBV6-5	.	TRBJ1-1	CASSPGTPNTEAFF	TGTGCCAGCAGCCCCGGGACCCCGAACACTGAAGCTTTCTTT
.	TRBV21-1	.	TRBJ1-1	CASSKAPTTEAFF	TGTGCCAGCAGCAAAGCGCCCACGACCGAAGCTTTCTTT
.	TRBV6-1	TRBD1	TRBJ2-1	CASSDGTGGNDEQFF	TGTGCCAGCAGTGATGGGACAGGGGGTAATGATGAGCAGTTCTTC
.	TRBV11-2	.	TRBJ1-1	CASRPQQCPGAFF	TGTGCCAGCAGACCTCAACAATGCCCCGGGGCTTTCTTT
.	TRBV19	TRBD1	TRBJ1-2	CASRRQGGNYGYTF	TGTGCCAGTAGACGACAGGGGGGTAACTATGGCTACACCTTC
.	TRBV27	.	TRBJ1-2	CASFPRQDPNYGYTF	TGTGCCAGCTTCCCTCGACAGGACCCTAACTATGGCTACACCTTC
.	TRBV12-5	.	TRBJ2-3	CASGLVASTDTQYF	TGTGCTAGTGGTTTGGTGGCTAGCACAGATACGCAGTATTTT
.	TRBV11-2	.	TRBJ2-3	CASSLVRGRTDTQYF	TGTGCCAGCAGCTTAGTGCGGGGCCGCACAGATACGCAGTATTTT
.	TRBV4-1	.	TRBJ2-1	CASSQDWWNEQFF	TGCGCCAGCAGCCAAGATTGGTGGAATGAGCAGTTCTTC
once	TRBV6-5	.	TRBJ2-3	CASSYDPGRSTDTQYF	TGTGCCAGCAGTTACGACCCGGGACGAAGCACAGATACGCAGTATTTT
.	TRBV24-1	TRBD1	TRBJ2-1	CATSDLGKGGHSSYNEQFF	TGTGCCACCAGTGATTTGGGGAAAGGGGGCCATAGCTCCTACAATGAGCAGTTCTTC